This T cell receptor (beta chain) was sequenced during a study of blood T cell repertoires in COVID-19. Overall study: The samples span acute and convalescent COVID-19 from the United States, Italy and Spain. From T cells, B-cell-depleted T cells, or PBMCs came the material, which was cDNA or gDNA.

Authors' processing steps: The assay estimated nucleated cells by amplifying reference gene primers. Assay: immunoSEQ multiplex PCR; the TCRdb copy retains only in-frame clones and omits some. That table gives V, J and clone size, and the DNA gave D and trimming. The sample shows 260,000 or so clones, around 90% of them seen only once. The sequencing input was peripheral blood. This TCR was recovered from a human donor in a cohort sampled during active COVID-19.

The CDR3 DNA reads as TGCGCCAGCAGCTTGGCCGGGGGACAGGTAATCACTGAAGCTTTCTTT. Translation gives CASSLAGGQVITEAFF. J is TRBJ1-1 and V is TRBV5-1, with 8 bases identical to TRBD1. The CDR3 extends over 16 amino acids. Germline V gives CDR1 SGHRS, CDR2 YFSETQ. After removal of 0 bases from V and 4 bases from J, the junction contained 8 bases not matched to a gene.